What follows are 10 T cell receptor beta chains derived from one specimen sequenced in a study of blood T cell repertoires in COVID-19. Generated by immunoSEQ multiplex PCR, the TCRdb table keeps only in-frame clones and is missing some. The sample consists of just under 90,000 clones, around nine tenths of them appearing once. Sequencing was done on a sample of peripheral blood. These receptors were taken from a man aged 55 to 69 with acute or convalescent COVID-19.

The chain carries TRBV6-6 and TRBJ2-1, with 12 bases identical to TRBD2. The germline V gene has CDR1 MNHNY and CDR2 SVGAGI (reference sequence). The CDR3 loop spans 15 amino acids. The V and J ends lost 6 bases and 7 bases, in that order; junction bases with no gene match: 7. The CDR3 region has the DNA TGTGCCAGCAGCCGACTAGCGGGAGAGAGGAATGAGCAGTTCTTC. Protein: CASSRLAGERNEQFF.

The rearrangement joins TRBV24-1 to TRBJ1-2; D is uncertain. The ends were cut back, 4 bases at V and 4 bases at J, with 12 bases in the middle. This CDR3 has 14 residues. Per germline, CDR1 KGHDR and CDR2 SFDVKD. The CDR3 coding sequence is TGTGCCACCAGTGAAGCCGGGTCTCCCTATGGCTACACCTTC. It encodes CATSEAGSPYGYTF.

The chain joins TRBV29-1 to TRBJ2-2; no clear D. V gave up 1 base and J gave up 1 base, with 13 bases separating them. CDR1 is SQVTM, CDR2 ANQGSEA, per germline. CDR3 size: 16 residues. CDR3 sequence (DNA): TGCAGCGTTGAAGGTCTCGCGACAAGGAACACCGGGGAGCTGTTTTTT. Amino acid sequence: CSVEGLATRNTGELFF.

The table lists this clone with a count of one. The V call is TRBV11-3, the J call TRBJ1-4; 8 bases are shared with TRBD1. Trimming cost V 5 bases and J 10 bases; bases outside gene matches: 6. The CDR3 runs to 13 residues. Germline V CDR1 and CDR2: SGHNT, YENEEA. The CDR3 protein is CASSHQQGGKLFF. The CDR3, as DNA: TGTGCCAGCAGCCACCAACAGGGGGGAAAACTGTTTTTT.

J is TRBJ1-2 and V is TRBV2, with 8 nucleotides matching TRBD1. The CDR3 is 13 amino acids. From germline, CDR1 is SNHLY and CDR2 FYNNEI. V lost 5 bases to trimming and J lost 4 bases; unmatched junction nucleotides: 3. CDR3 coding DNA: TGTGCCAGCAGTACCGGGACAGGCTATGGCTACACCTTC. Translation: CASSTGTGYGYTF.

The J gene is TRBJ2-7, the V gene TRBV19, with TRBD1 matching over 10 bases. This CDR3 spans 16 amino acids. From germline, CDR1 is LNHDA and CDR2 SQIVND (reference sequence). V was clipped by 2 bases and J by 2 bases; unmatched bases: 6. The CDR3 here is CASSIMGTGAPYEQYF. The CDR3 bases are TGTGCCAGTAGTATAATGGGGACAGGGGCCCCCTACGAGCAGTACTTC.

This clone occurred once. CDR3 sequence (DNA): TGTGCCAGTAGTATAGCTAGCGGGAGCATTGAGCAGTACTTC. Its protein product is CASSIASGSIEQYF. V and J are TRBV19 and TRBJ2-7; 10 bases are shared with TRBD2. The V gene's germline CDR1 is LNHDA and CDR2 SQIVND (reference sequence). V shed 1 base and J 7 bases; nucleotides not matched to a gene: 4. The CDR3 is 14 residues long.

The chain couples TRBV3-1 (or the pseudogene TRBV3-2) to TRBJ2-2; no clear D gene. Trimming removed 1 base at V and 6 bases at J, with 6 bases between. The CDR3 loop spans 13 amino acids. Germline CDR1 LGHDT, CDR2 YNNKEL (reference sequence). This CDR3 reads CASSQVLSGELFF. The CDR3, as DNA: TGTGCCAGCAGCCAAGTTTTATCCGGGGAGCTGTTTTTT.

In this sample, this clone turned up once. The rearrangement joins TRBV6-5 to TRBJ2-1, with no clear D. There are 13 residues in the CDR3. Germline V CDR1 and CDR2: MNHEY, SVGAGI. Trimming took 8 bases from V and 0 from J, leaving 8 bases between them. The CDR3 sequence is CASGLRSYNEQFF. DNA for the CDR3: TGTGCCAGCGGCCTTCGCTCCTACAATGAGCAGTTCTTC.

CDR3 DNA sequence: TGTGCCAGCAGCCGTCGGGGGACTCAAGGCAATGAGCAGTTCTTC. Protein: CASSRRGTQGNEQFF. J is TRBJ2-1 and V is TRBV3-1 (or the pseudogene TRBV3-2); D might be TRBD2 (6 bases). V shed 4 bases and J shed 6 bases, with 16 bases lying between them. This CDR3 is 15 amino acids long. CDR1 and CDR2 (germline): LGHDT, YNNKEL (reference sequence).